This TCR beta chain was recorded in a study of cytomegalovirus exposure and HLA in healthy donors. This CDR3 has 15 residues. Trimming shortened V by 2 bases and J by 8 bases, and 15 bases separated the two germline ends. Germline CDR1 MNHNS, CDR2 SASEGT. TCRdb's copy holds only in-frame clones and misses some; the assay was immunoSEQ multiplex PCR. The repertoire holds some 180,000 clones, with 81% as singletons. V is TRBV6-1 and J is TRBJ1-4; D is perhaps TRBD1 (6 bases). Sequenced sample: PBMCs. The receptor comes from a woman aged 25 to 39 in good health and CMV-seronegative. This chain's CDR3 is CASSELSGGAEKLFF. In DNA form, the CDR3 reads TGTGCCAGCAGTGAACTTTCGGGGGGCGCGGAAAAACTGTTTTTT.